This T cell receptor beta chain was profiled in a study of identical twins. TCRdb analysed the 5' RACE reads with MiXCR anew, one entry per CDR3 protein. This table has around 680,000 distinct CDR3 sequences, 8% to 9% appearing once. With 4 bases clipped from V and 4 bases from J, the junction kept 6 bases outside the gene matches. CDR3 length: 15 residues. Germline assignment: CDR1 SGHNT and CDR2 YYREEE (reference sequence). The same data also contributed to another study, on yellow fever vaccine responses in identical twins.

The chain is built from TRBV5-4 and TRBJ2-3, with 10 bases lining up with TRBD2. This receptor was taken from a woman aged 18 to 35 in good health. Sequencing was carried out using PBMCs. The CDR3, as DNA: TGTGCCAGCAGCCCAAGCGGGGGGGGCCCAGATACGCAGTATTTT. The encoded protein is CASSPSGGGPDTQYF.